The 2 T cell receptor beta chains given below trace back to one sample, sequenced in a study of cytomegalovirus exposure and HLA in healthy donors. In the PCR, 60 Vbeta and 13 Jbeta primers were used. The method was immunoSEQ multiplex PCR; TCRdb's version includes in-frame clones alone and lacks a portion of them. The sample carries around 130,000 clones, around 76% recorded once. Material for sequencing was PBMCs. These receptors were taken from a woman aged 45-59 years in good health and CMV-seronegative.

The chain employs TRBV5-1 and TRBJ1-1; D not resolved. CDR1 is SGHRS and CDR2 is YFSETQ in the germline V gene. The CDR3 spans 15 residues. Trimming removed 5 bases from V and 0 bases from J, with 14 bases in between. The CDR3 spells CASRSGGGLNTEAFF. The CDR3, as DNA: TGCGCCAGCAGGTCAGGAGGAGGGCTGAACACTGAAGCTTTCTTT.

The CDR3 here is CASSWGLGNEQFF. CDR3 nucleotide sequence: TGCGCCAGCAGCTGGGGACTAGGCAATGAGCAGTTCTTC. The V and J genes are TRBV5-1 and TRBJ2-1, with TRBD2 identical over 8 bases. This CDR3 region has 13 residues. Looked up from germline, CDR1 is SGHRS and CDR2 is YFSETQ. V dropped 3 bases and J dropped 6; count of bases not matched to a gene: 2.